The rows below give T cell receptor beta chains drawn from one sample of a study of shared clonotypes between healthy human individuals. Sequencing was performed with immunoSEQ multiplex PCR; in TCRdb, only in-frame clones are kept and a portion is missing. The table shows about 2.2 million clones, with 93% occurring only once. Source material: naive CD8+ T cells from PBMCs. These receptors were obtained from a man aged 18 to 29 in good health. Some clones in this sample may be carry-over from other donors' samples. Both conserved end residues are part of each CDR3. D genes are given only for firm matches. The size field is filled for only some rows; it gives once, few, many or a size class.

v_gene,j_gene,abundance,d_gene,CDR3aa,CDR3nt
TRBV7-9,TRBJ1-1,.,TRBD1,CASTLRDRGVTEAFF,TGTGCCAGCACCCTGCGGGACAGGGGCGTTACTGAAGCTTTCTTT
TRBV11-2,TRBJ2-1,.,.,CASSLPGVSYNEQFF,TGTGCCAGCAGCCTGCCAGGGGTATCCTACAATGAGCAGTTCTTC
TRBV6-1,TRBJ2-5,.,.,CASSEARGDQYF,TGTGCCAGCAGTGAAGCTCGGGGAGACCAGTACTTC
TRBV6-5,TRBJ2-3,.,.,CASSYPTGADTQYF,TGTGCCAGCAGTTACCCGACGGGTGCCGATACGCAGTATTTT
TRBV15,TRBJ2-3,.,TRBD2,CATSRGLARTDTQYF,TGTGCCACCAGCAGAGGACTAGCGCGCACAGATACGCAGTATTTT
TRBV28,TRBJ2-4,.,.,CASSLLGGKNIQYF,TGTGCCAGCTCCCTACTCGGTGGCAAAAACATTCAGTACTTC
TRBV5-1,TRBJ1-5,.,.,CASSPDGANQPQHF,TGCGCCAGCAGCCCGGACGGGGCCAATCAGCCCCAGCATTTT
TRBV19,TRBJ1-1,.,.,CASSIDTRVGTEAFF,TGTGCCAGTAGTATAGATACCCGAGTCGGGACTGAAGCTTTCTTT
TRBV27,TRBJ2-7,.,.,CASSLDPSYEQYF,TGTGCCAGCAGTTTAGATCCCTCCTACGAGCAGTACTTC
TRBV28,TRBJ1-5,.,.,CASSPPSINQPQHF,TGTGCCAGCAGTCCCCCCTCTATTAATCAGCCCCAGCATTTT
TRBV7-9,TRBJ1-2,.,TRBD1,CASSSRTGVHGYTF,TGTGCCAGCAGCTCGAGGACAGGGGTACATGGCTACACCTTC
TRBV28,TRBJ1-3,.,.,CASRTEDSNSGNTIYF,TGTGCCAGCAGAACGGAGGACAGCAACTCTGGAAACACCATATATTTT
TRBV28,TRBJ2-7,.,.,CASDTKDRSSYEQYF,TGTGCCAGCGATACTAAAGACAGAAGCTCCTACGAGCAGTACTTC
TRBV6-5,TRBJ2-7,.,.,CASSYSIQGSAYEQYF,TGTGCCAGCAGTTACTCGATTCAGGGGAGCGCCTACGAGCAGTACTTC
TRBV5-4,TRBJ2-1,.,TRBD2,CASSSRDYDNEQFF,TGTGCCAGCAGCTCGCGGGACTACGACAATGAGCAGTTCTTC
TRBV11-3,TRBJ2-7,.,.,CASSLRHGPTYEQYF,TGTGCCAGCAGCTTACGCCATGGGCCTACCTACGAGCAGTACTTC
TRBV5-1,TRBJ1-5,.,.,CASSLQGDSNQPQHF,TGCGCCAGCAGCTTACAGGGAGATAGCAATCAGCCCCAGCATTTT
TRBV15,TRBJ1-5,.,.,CATSREAKTDSNQPQHF,TGTGCCACCAGCAGAGAGGCGAAAACAGATTCTAATCAGCCCCAGCATTTT
TRBV7-3,TRBJ2-2,.,TRBD1,CASSSDRGEPGELFF,TGTGCCAGCAGCTCCGACAGGGGGGAGCCCGGGGAGCTGTTTTTT
TRBV4-1,TRBJ1-4,.,.,CASSQIGGVTNEKLFF,TGCGCCAGCAGCCAAATCGGGGGGGTTACTAATGAAAAACTGTTTTTT
TRBV7-9,TRBJ1-5,few,.,CASSSDGHQPQHF,TGTGCCAGCAGCTCTGACGGACACCAGCCCCAGCATTTT
TRBV27,TRBJ2-7,.,TRBD1,CASIILGTGSYEQYF,TGTGCCAGCATTATTTTGGGGACAGGGTCCTACGAGCAGTACTTC
TRBV28,TRBJ2-7,once,.,CASSFPPAEQYF,TGTGCCAGCAGTTTCCCCCCCGCGGAGCAGTACTTC
TRBV7-9,TRBJ2-5,.,.,CASRTGGPQTQYF,TGTGCCAGCAGGACCGGGGGGCCTCAGACCCAGTACTTC
TRBV2,TRBJ2-7,.,TRBD2,CASSPGTSGRAVSYEQYF,TGTGCCAGCAGCCCCGGGACTAGCGGGAGGGCCGTGAGCTACGAGCAGTACTTC
TRBV9,TRBJ2-3,once,TRBD2,CASSVGASGRGTDTQYF,TGTGCCAGCAGCGTAGGGGCTAGCGGGAGGGGTACAGATACGCAGTATTTT
TRBV7-9,TRBJ2-7,.,TRBD2,CASSLDPRTSGARTYEQYF,TGTGCCAGCAGCTTAGATCCTCGTACTAGCGGGGCCCGAACCTACGAGCAGTACTTC
TRBV5-1,TRBJ2-7,.,TRBD1,CASRPDRVLWEQYF,TGCGCCAGCAGGCCGGACAGGGTTTTATGGGAGCAGTACTTC
TRBV10-2,TRBJ1-3,.,.,CASDLSSGNTIYF,TGCGCCAGCGACTTGAGCTCTGGAAACACCATATATTTT
TRBV28,TRBJ2-2,.,TRBD1,CASSPSDRAPNTGELFF,TGTGCCAGCAGTCCCTCCGACAGGGCGCCGAACACCGGGGAGCTGTTTTTT
TRBV5-6,TRBJ1-2,.,.,CASSLVDKNYGYTF,TGTGCCAGCAGCTTGGTGGACAAGAACTATGGCTACACCTTC
TRBV29-1,TRBJ1-1,.,.,CSVGGAGGYYTEAFF,TGCAGCGTTGGGGGAGCGGGGGGTTATTACACTGAAGCTTTCTTT
TRBV19,TRBJ1-1,.,.,CASSAVPQGGTEAFF,TGTGCCAGTAGTGCCGTTCCCCAGGGCGGTACTGAAGCTTTCTTT
TRBV5-6,TRBJ1-6,.,.,CASSTWAVNSPLHF,TGTGCCAGCAGCACTTGGGCAGTGAATTCACCCCTCCACTTT
TRBV21-1,TRBJ2-7,.,.,CASSKAVRQSSYEQYF,TGTGCCAGCAGCAAAGCAGTACGACAGAGCTCCTACGAGCAGTACTTC
TRBV5-1,TRBJ1-3,.,.,CASSFSSGNTIYF,TGCGCCAGCAGCTTCAGCTCTGGAAACACCATATATTTT
TRBV27,TRBJ2-7,.,TRBD2,CASSFSGGARVYEQYF,TGTGCCAGCAGTTTTAGCGGGGGCGCACGGGTCTACGAGCAGTACTTC
TRBV6-5,TRBJ2-7,.,.,CASSLDGDLYEQYF,TGTGCCAGCAGTTTAGACGGGGATCTCTACGAGCAGTACTTC
TRBV9,TRBJ2-2,.,.,CASSGSGSGELFF,TGTGCCAGCAGCGGTAGCGGTTCCGGGGAGCTGTTTTTT
TRBV18,TRBJ2-7,.,.,CASSLDRYEQYF,TGTGCCAGCTCCCTTGACAGGTACGAGCAGTACTTC
TRBV30,TRBJ2-2,.,.,CAWTPRAGTGELFF,TGTGCCTGGACCCCCAGGGCGGGCACCGGGGAGCTGTTTTTT
TRBV28,TRBJ2-2,.,.,CASGGRMGTGELFF,TGTGCCAGCGGAGGGAGGATGGGCACCGGGGAGCTGTTTTTT
TRBV12-5,TRBJ1-2,.,.,CASGLPRLKRLNPHGYTF,TGTGCTAGTGGTTTGCCTCGTTTAAAGAGACTGAACCCCCATGGCTACACCTTC
TRBV4-3,TRBJ1-1,.,.,CASSQDRSRVGTEAFF,TGCGCCAGCAGCCAAGATAGAAGTCGTGTGGGCACTGAAGCTTTCTTT
TRBV9,TRBJ2-7,.,.,CASSPRTADYEQYF,TGTGCCAGCAGCCCAAGGACAGCAGACTACGAGCAGTACTTC
TRBV5-1,TRBJ2-7,.,TRBD2,CASSSLAGSGAYEQYF,TGCGCCAGCAGCTCTTTAGCGGGATCGGGGGCCTACGAGCAGTACTTC
TRBV27,TRBJ1-2,.,.,CASSFGPGASYGYTF,TGTGCCAGCAGTTTTGGTCCAGGGGCCTCGTATGGCTACACCTTC
TRBV25-1,TRBJ1-6,.,.,CASSPPSGYNSPLHF,TGTGCCAGCAGCCCGCCTTCGGGCTATAATTCACCCCTCCACTTT
TRBV13,TRBJ1-4,.,.,CASSSRTDEKLFF,TGTGCCAGCAGCTCACGGACGGATGAAAAACTGTTTTTT
TRBV27,TRBJ1-1,once,.,CASSPRQLYQNTEAFF,TGTGCCAGCAGTCCCCGACAGTTATATCAGAACACTGAAGCTTTCTTT
TRBV27,TRBJ1-1,.,TRBD1,CASSWTGSRTEAFF,TGTGCCAGCAGTTGGACAGGTTCTCGTACTGAAGCTTTCTTT
TRBV27,TRBJ1-1,.,TRBD1,CASNTQGAVTEAFF,TGTGCCAGCAATACACAGGGGGCGGTCACTGAAGCTTTCTTT
TRBV5-5,TRBJ2-3,once,.,CASSLSAGSYTQYF,TGTGCCAGCAGCTTGTCCGCCGGGAGTTATACGCAGTATTTT
TRBV9,TRBJ1-4,.,.,CASSVGSNEKLFF,TGTGCCAGCAGCGTAGGATCTAATGAAAAACTGTTTTTT